This TCR beta chain was captured in a study of blood T cell repertoires in COVID-19. Study background: From the United States, Italy and Spain came samples of acute and convalescent COVID-19.

Those enrolled in Seattle joined during active infection and were followed longitudinally afterward. Authors' processing steps: Scientists estimated how many nucleated cells there were by amplifying reference gene primers. The assay was immunoSEQ multiplex PCR, and TCRdb's table has in-frame clones only and misses some. Clone size and V and J calls were adopted from that table, with D and trimming inferred from the DNA. The data contain about 190,000 clones, about 85% of them singletons. V lost 2 bases and J lost 1, with 9 bases in between. Per the germline V gene, CDR1 is SNHLY and CDR2 is FYNNEI. CDR3 size: 15 residues.

The chain employs TRBV2 and TRBJ2-1; D is unclear. The TCR comes from a man older than 75 with COVID-19, enrolled during active disease. The specimen sequenced was peripheral blood. The CDR3 loop reads CASSEKPGSYNEQFF. The CDR3 region has the DNA TGTGCCAGCAGTGAAAAGCCTGGTTCCTACAATGAGCAGTTCTTC.